The rows below give T cell receptor beta chains drawn from one sample of a study of molecular identifiers for immune sequencing clone quantification. TCRdb passed the PCR reads through MiXCR, listing each CDR3 protein once. The top ten clones hold about 0.84% of a sample with hundreds of thousands of distinct CDR3 sequences, over 25% of them seen once. Source material: naive CD8+ T cells from blood, with Jurkat cell RNA spiked in. The origin of the receptors is a human donor in good health. Some libraries in this study had Jurkat cell RNA spiked in. The CDR3 runs from the conserved cysteine through the conserved F or W. The D gene is left open where the match is weak. Clone size is not always given. Where it is, it says once, few, many or a class for expanded clones.

- | TRBJ2-5 | - | 16 | TRBV24-1 | CATSDLGGAYQETQYF | TGTGCCACCAGTGATTTAGGCGGGGCCTACCAAGAGACCCAGTACTTC
- | TRBJ1-1 | many | 12 | TRBV19 | CASSMGYTEAFF | TGTGCCAGTAGTATGGGCTACACTGAAGCTTTCTTT
TRBD2 | TRBJ2-1 | few | 15 | TRBV4-2 | CASSQDGTTYNEQFF | TGTGCCAGCAGCCAAGATGGGACTACTTACAATGAGCAGTTCTTC
- | TRBJ2-1 | many | 13 | TRBV24-1 | CATAATKRNEQFF | TGTGCCACCGCTGCGACTAAGAGGAATGAGCAGTTCTTC
- | TRBJ2-3 | many | 12 | TRBV12-3/TRBV12-4 | CASSPGGDTQYF | TGTGCCAGCAGCCCTGGGGGAGATACGCAGTATTTT
- | TRBJ2-7 | many | 12 | TRBV5-1 | CASSLDMYEQYF | TGCGCCAGCAGCTTGGATATGTACGAGCAGTACTTC
- | TRBJ2-3 | - | 16 | TRBV24-1 | CATQMRGGLRTDTQYF | TGTGCCACTCAAATGCGCGGGGGCCTCAGGACAGATACGCAGTATTTT
- | TRBJ2-7 | few | 12 | TRBV7-8 | CASSGTYYEQYF | TGTGCCAGCAGCGGTACTTACTACGAGCAGTACTTC
TRBD2 | TRBJ2-7 | few | 16 | TRBV6-2/TRBV6-3 | CASSQLGTSEAYEQYF | TGTGCCAGCAGTCAATTGGGGACTAGCGAGGCCTACGAGCAGTACTTC
- | TRBJ2-1 | - | 15 | TRBV4-2 | CASSPKEFLYNEQFF | TGTGCCAGCAGCCCAAAGGAGTTTCTCTACAATGAGCAGTTCTTC
- | TRBJ2-1 | many | 11 | TRBV25-1 | CASSELDEQFF | TGTGCCAGCAGTGAACTCGATGAGCAGTTCTTC
- | TRBJ2-7 | - | 14 | TRBV28 | CASSFRGLRYEQYF | TGTGCCAGCAGTTTCAGGGGACTACGCTACGAGCAGTACTTC
- | TRBJ1-1 | - | 17 | TRBV10-3 | CATPNWCIGRPNTEAFF | TGTGCCACCCCCAATTGGTGTATTGGCCGGCCGAACACTGAAGCTTTCTTT
TRBD1 | TRBJ1-2 | few | 14 | TRBV6-6 | CASLSRDRVWGYTF | TGTGCCAGCCTATCCCGGGACAGGGTCTGGGGCTACACCTTC
TRBD1 | TRBJ1-5 | - | 14 | TRBV15 | CATSPPGGNQPQHF | TGTGCCACCAGTCCTCCAGGGGGAAATCAGCCCCAGCATTTT
- | TRBJ2-1 | few | 11 | TRBV6-2/TRBV6-3 | CASRQGYEQFF | TGTGCCAGCAGACAGGGCTATGAGCAGTTCTTC
TRBD2 | TRBJ2-3 | - | 16 | TRBV3-1 | CASSPYLAGGTDTQYF | TGTGCCAGCAGCCCCTACCTAGCGGGAGGTACAGATACGCAGTATTTT
- | TRBJ1-1 | many | 15 | TRBV5-4 | CASSLRGLRDTEAFF | TGTGCCAGCAGCTTGCGGGGGCTCCGGGACACTGAAGCTTTCTTT
TRBD2 | TRBJ2-7 | few | 16 | TRBV11-2 | CASSPGRASGLYEQYF | TGTGCCAGCAGCCCCGGCCGGGCTAGCGGTCTGTACGAGCAGTACTTC
- | TRBJ2-5 | - | 15 | TRBV12-3/TRBV12-4 | CASSLSDSLSEPQYF | TGTGCCAGCAGTTTGAGTGACTCCCTTTCAGAGCCCCAGTACTTC
- | TRBJ1-6 | - | 13 | TRBV7-9 | CASNNRVDSPLHF | TGTGCCAGCAATAACAGGGTGGATTCACCCCTCCACTTT
TRBD2 | TRBJ2-1 | few | 14 | TRBV7-9 | CASSSEREVYEQFF | TGTGCCAGCAGCTCAGAGCGGGAGGTGTATGAGCAGTTCTTC
TRBD2 | TRBJ2-5 | many | 15 | TRBV7-6 | CASSSERDFQETQYF | TGTGCCAGCAGTTCCGAGCGGGATTTTCAAGAGACCCAGTACTTC
- | TRBJ2-3 | many | 15 | TRBV7-6 | CASIRGAGSTDTQYF | TGTGCCAGCATCCGAGGGGCAGGATCCACAGATACGCAGTATTTT
- | TRBJ2-2 | few | 14 | TRBV29-1 | CSVELGGNGGELFF | TGCAGCGTTGAACTTGGCGGGAACGGCGGGGAGCTGTTTTTT
TRBD1 | TRBJ2-1 | many | 17 | TRBV7-9 | CASSFAFGDRSYNEQFF | TGTGCCAGCAGCTTTGCCTTTGGGGACAGGTCCTACAATGAGCAGTTCTTC
- | TRBJ2-2 | few | 13 | TRBV19 | CASSPRGDGELFF | TGTGCCAGTAGTCCCCGCGGAGACGGGGAGCTGTTTTTT
TRBD1 | TRBJ2-7 | - | 17 | TRBV30 | CAWGVLGSDRPFNEQYF | TGTGCCTGGGGTGTATTGGGCTCGGACAGGCCTTTTAACGAGCAGTACTTC
- | TRBJ1-5 | many | 14 | TRBV28 | CASSFGQVGQPQHF | TGTGCCAGCAGTTTCGGTCAGGTCGGTCAGCCCCAGCATTTT
- | TRBJ2-7 | - | 15 | TRBV11-2 | CASSPPREGLNEQYF | TGTGCCAGCAGCCCACCCAGGGAAGGGTTAAACGAGCAGTACTTC
- | TRBJ1-5 | many | 14 | TRBV3-1 | CASSQGPGGQPQHF | TGTGCCAGCAGCCAGGGCCCTGGCGGGCAGCCCCAGCATTTT
- | TRBJ2-5 | - | 17 | TRBV15 | CATSIGPYTGGVEPQYF | TGTGCCACCAGCATCGGACCGTATACAGGGGGGGTAGAGCCCCAGTACTTC
- | TRBJ2-7 | - | 13 | TRBV4-1 | CASSQVSDSEQYF | TGCGCCAGCAGCCAAGTTTCGGACTCTGAGCAGTACTTC
- | TRBJ2-3 | many | 12 | TRBV30 | CAWSTRVDTQYF | TGTGCCTGGAGTACAAGGGTAGATACGCAGTATTTT
TRBD1 | TRBJ1-2 | few | 16 | TRBV6-5 | CASSYGTGGAGYGYTF | TGTGCCAGCAGTTACGGGACAGGGGGCGCCGGCTATGGCTACACCTTC
- | TRBJ1-5 | many | 14 | TRBV28 | CASSDARDYQPQHF | TGTGCCAGCAGTGACGCCAGGGATTATCAGCCCCAGCATTTT
TRBD1 | TRBJ2-5 | once | 16 | TRBV18 | CASSTEGQQIQETQYF | TGTGCCAGCTCAACCGAGGGACAGCAGATCCAAGAGACCCAGTACTTC
- | TRBJ2-5 | many | 18 | TRBV12-3/TRBV12-4 | CASSSPPSGPRGQETQYF | TGTGCCAGCAGTTCCCCCCCGTCCGGGCCGCGGGGCCAAGAGACCCAGTACTTC
- | TRBJ1-1 | - | 11 | TRBV29-1 | CSVEARGLAFF | TGCAGCGTTGAAGCCCGGGGTTTAGCTTTCTTT
TRBD2 | TRBJ2-1 | many | 14 | TRBV20-1 | CSARDLAGGGEQFF | TGCAGTGCCCGAGACCTAGCGGGAGGAGGTGAGCAGTTCTTC